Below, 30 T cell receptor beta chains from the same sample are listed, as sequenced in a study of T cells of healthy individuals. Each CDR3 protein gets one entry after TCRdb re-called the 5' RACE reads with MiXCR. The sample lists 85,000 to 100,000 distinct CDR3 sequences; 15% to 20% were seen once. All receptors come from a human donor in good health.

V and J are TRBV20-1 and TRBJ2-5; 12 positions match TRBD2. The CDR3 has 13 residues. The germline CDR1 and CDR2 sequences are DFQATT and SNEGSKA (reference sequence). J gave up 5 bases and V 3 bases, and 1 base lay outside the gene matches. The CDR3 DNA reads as TGCAGTGCTAGTACTAGCGGGAGGGAGACCCAGTACTTC. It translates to CSASTSGRETQYF.

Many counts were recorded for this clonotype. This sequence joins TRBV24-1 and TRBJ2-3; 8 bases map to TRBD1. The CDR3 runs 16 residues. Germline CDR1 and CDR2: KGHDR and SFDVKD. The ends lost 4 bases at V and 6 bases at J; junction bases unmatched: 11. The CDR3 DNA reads TGTGCCACCAGTGAAAAGGAGGACAGGGAAGGGGATACGCAGTATTTT. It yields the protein CATSEKEDREGDTQYF.

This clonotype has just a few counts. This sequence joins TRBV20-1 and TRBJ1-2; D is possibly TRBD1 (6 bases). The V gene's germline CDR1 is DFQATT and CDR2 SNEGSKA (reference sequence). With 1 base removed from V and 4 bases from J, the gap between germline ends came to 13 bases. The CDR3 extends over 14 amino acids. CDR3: CSARVNRVFYGYTF. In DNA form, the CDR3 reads TGCAGTGCTAGAGTAAACAGGGTTTTCTATGGCTACACCTTC.

CDR3 in DNA: TGTGCCAGCAGCTTAGAGTCCAGCGGGGCTCACGAGCAGTACTTC. This encodes CASSLESSGAHEQYF. The gene calls are TRBV7-8 and TRBJ2-7; 7 bases are shared with TRBD2. The length of the CDR3 is 15 residues. Germline-derived CDR1 and CDR2 are SGHVS and FQNEAQ. V lost 1 base, J lost 5 bases, and 8 bases stayed unmatched.

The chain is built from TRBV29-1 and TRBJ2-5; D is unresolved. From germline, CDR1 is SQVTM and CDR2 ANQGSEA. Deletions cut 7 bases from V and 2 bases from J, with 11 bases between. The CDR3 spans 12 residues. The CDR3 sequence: CSGREPQETQYF. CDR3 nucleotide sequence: TGCAGCGGGAGAGAACCACAAGAGACCCAGTACTTC.

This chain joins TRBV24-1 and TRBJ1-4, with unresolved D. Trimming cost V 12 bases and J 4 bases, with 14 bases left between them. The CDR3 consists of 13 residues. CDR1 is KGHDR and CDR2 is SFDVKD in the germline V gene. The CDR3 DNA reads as TGTGCCGCTGGACGGGGAGATAATGAAAAACTGTTTTTT. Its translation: CAAGRGDNEKLFF.

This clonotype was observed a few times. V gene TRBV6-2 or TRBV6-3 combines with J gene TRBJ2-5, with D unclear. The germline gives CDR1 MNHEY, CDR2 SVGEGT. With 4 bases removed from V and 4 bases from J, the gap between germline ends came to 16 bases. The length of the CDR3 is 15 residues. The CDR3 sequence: CASSSVRMRRETQYF. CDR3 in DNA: TGTGCCAGCAGTTCCGTAAGGATGAGACGAGAGACCCAGTACTTC.

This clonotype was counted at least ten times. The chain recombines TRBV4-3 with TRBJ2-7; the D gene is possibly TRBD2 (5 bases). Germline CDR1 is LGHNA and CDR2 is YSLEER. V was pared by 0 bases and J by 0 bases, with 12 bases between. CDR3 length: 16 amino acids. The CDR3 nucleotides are TGCGCCAGCAGCCAAGATAGGAGCGGAAGCTCCTACGAGCAGTACTTC. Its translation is CASSQDRSGSSYEQYF.

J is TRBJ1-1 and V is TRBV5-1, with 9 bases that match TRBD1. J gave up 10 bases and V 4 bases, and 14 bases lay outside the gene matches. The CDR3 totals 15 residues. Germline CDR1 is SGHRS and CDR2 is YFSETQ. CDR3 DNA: TGCGCCAGCAGCGCGGTCACAGGGGGCGCGGCTGGAGCTTTCTTT. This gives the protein CASSAVTGGAAGAFF.

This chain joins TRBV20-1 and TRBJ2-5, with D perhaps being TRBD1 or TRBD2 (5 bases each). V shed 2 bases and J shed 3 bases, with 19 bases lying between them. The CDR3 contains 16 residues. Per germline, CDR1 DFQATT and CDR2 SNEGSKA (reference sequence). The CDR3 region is CSARQSFGTVKETQYF. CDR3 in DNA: TGCAGTGCTAGACAGAGTTTCGGGACGGTCAAAGAGACCCAGTACTTC.

The CDR3, as DNA: TGTGTCTCTCAGACAGGGGACACTGAAGCTTTCTTT. This gives the protein CVSQTGDTEAFF. This rearrangement joins TRBV10-3 to TRBJ1-1, with 8 bases lining up with TRBD1. The CDR3 totals 12 residues. CDR1 is ENHRY, CDR2 SYGVKD, per germline.

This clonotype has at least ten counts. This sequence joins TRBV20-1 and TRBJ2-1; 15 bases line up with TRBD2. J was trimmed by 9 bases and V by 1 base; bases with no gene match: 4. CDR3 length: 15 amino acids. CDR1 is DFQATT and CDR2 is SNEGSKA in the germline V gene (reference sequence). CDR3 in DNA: TGCAGTGCTAGAGGGAGGACTAGCGGGGGGGTTGAGCAGTTCTTC. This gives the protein CSARGRTSGGVEQFF.

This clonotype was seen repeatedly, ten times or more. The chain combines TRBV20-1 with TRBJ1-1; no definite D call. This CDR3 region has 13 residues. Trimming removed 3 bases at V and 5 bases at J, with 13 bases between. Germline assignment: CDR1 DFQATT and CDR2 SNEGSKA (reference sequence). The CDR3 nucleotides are TGCAGTGCTAGGAACTCCCAAGGGACTGAAGCTTTCTTT. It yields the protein CSARNSQGTEAFF.

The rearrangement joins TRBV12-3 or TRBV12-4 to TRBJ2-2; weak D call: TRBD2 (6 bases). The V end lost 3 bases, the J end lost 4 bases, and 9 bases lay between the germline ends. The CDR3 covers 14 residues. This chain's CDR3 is CASSFQGGTGELFF. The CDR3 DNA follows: TGTGCCAGCAGTTTTCAGGGAGGCACCGGGGAGCTGTTTTTT.

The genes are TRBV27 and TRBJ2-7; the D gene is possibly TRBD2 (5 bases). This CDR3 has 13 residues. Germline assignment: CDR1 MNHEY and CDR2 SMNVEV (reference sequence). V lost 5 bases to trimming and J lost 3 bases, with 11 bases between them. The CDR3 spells CASSPHGIYEQYF. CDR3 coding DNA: TGTGCCAGCAGTCCCCACGGGATCTACGAGCAGTACTTC.

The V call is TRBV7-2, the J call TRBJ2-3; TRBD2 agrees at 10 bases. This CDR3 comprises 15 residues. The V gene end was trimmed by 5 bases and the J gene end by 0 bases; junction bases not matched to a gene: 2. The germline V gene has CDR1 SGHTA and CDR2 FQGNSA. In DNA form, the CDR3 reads TGTGCCAGCAGCACACTAGCGGGGAGCACAGATACGCAGTATTTT. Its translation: CASSTLAGSTDTQYF.

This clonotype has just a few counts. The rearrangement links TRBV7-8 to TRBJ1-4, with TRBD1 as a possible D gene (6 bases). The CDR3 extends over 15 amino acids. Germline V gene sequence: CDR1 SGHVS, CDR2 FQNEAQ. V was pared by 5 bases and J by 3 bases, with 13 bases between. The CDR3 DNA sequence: TGTGCCAGCAGCGCTTACAGGGTCGCTAATGAAAAACTGTTTTTT. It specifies CASSAYRVANEKLFF.

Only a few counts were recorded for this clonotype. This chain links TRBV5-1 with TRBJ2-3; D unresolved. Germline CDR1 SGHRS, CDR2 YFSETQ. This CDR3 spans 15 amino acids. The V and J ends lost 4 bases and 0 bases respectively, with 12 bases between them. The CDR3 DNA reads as TGCGCCAGCAGCGTGCAGAACCCTAGCACAGATACGCAGTATTTT. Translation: CASSVQNPSTDTQYF.

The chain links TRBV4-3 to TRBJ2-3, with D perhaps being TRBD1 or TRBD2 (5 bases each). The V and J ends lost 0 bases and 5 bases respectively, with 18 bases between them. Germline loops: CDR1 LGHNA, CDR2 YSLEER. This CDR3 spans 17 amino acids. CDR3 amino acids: CASSQDQGGPLGDTQYF. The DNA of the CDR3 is TGCGCCAGCAGCCAAGATCAGGGCGGGCCCTTGGGAGATACGCAGTATTTT.

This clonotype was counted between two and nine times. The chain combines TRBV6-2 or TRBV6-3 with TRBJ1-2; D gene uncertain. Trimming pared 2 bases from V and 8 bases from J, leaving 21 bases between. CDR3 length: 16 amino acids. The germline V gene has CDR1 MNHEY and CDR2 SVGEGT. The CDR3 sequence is CASSYNPDHWEGGYTF. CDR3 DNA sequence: TGTGCCAGCAGTTACAACCCGGATCACTGGGAAGGCGGCTACACCTTC.

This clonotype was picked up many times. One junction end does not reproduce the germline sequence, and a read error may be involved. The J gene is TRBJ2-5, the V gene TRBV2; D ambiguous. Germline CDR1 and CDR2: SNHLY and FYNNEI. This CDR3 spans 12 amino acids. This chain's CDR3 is CASREVSETQYF. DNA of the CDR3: TGTGCCAGCAGGGAAGTTAGTGAGACCCAGTACTTC.

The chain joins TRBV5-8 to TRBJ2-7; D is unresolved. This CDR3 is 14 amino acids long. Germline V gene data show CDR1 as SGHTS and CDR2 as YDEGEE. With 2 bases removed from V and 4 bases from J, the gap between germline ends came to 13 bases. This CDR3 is CASSFMSSTYEQYF. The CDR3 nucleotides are TGTGCCAGCAGCTTCATGAGCAGCACATACGAGCAGTACTTC.

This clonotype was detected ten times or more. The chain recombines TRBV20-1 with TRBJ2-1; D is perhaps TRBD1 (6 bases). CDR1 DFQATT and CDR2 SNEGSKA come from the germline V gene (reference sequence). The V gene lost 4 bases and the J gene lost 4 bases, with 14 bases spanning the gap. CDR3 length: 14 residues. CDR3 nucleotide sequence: TGCAGTGCTACACCAGGGGCAGGGTACAATGAGCAGTTCTTC. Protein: CSATPGAGYNEQFF.

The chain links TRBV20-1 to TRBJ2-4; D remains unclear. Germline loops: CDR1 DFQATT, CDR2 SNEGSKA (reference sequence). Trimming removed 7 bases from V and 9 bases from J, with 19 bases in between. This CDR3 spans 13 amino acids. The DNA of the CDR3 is TGCAGTGTTGCCCGGGCCCCGGATCGCATTCAGTACTTC. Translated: CSVARAPDRIQYF.

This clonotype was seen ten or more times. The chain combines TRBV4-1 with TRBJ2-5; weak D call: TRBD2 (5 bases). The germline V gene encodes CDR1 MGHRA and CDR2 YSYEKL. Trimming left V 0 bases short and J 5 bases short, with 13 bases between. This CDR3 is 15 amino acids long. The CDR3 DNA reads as TGCGCCAGCAGCCAAGATCCGGGAAGATTGGAGACCCAGTACTTC. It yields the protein CASSQDPGRLETQYF.

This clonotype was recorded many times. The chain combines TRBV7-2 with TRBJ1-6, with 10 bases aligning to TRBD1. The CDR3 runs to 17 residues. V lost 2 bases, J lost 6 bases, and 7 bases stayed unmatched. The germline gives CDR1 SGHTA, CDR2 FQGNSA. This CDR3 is CASSLIGTGVFNSPLHF. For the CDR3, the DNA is TGTGCCAGCAGCTTAATCGGGACAGGGGTCTTTAATTCACCCCTCCACTTT.

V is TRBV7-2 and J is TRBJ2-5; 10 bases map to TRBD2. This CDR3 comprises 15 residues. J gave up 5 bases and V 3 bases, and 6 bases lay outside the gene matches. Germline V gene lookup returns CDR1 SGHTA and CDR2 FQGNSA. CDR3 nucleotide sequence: TGTGCCAGCAGCTTCCCTAGCGGGAGAAGGGAGACCCAGTACTTC. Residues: CASSFPSGRRETQYF.

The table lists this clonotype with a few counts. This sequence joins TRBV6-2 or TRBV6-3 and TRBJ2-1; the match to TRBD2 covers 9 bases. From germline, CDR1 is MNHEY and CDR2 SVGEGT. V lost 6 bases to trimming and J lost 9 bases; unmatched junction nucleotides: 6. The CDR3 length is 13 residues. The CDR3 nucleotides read TGTGCCAGCAGAGGCCCAGCGGGGGGTGAGCAGTTCTTC. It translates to CASRGPAGGEQFF.

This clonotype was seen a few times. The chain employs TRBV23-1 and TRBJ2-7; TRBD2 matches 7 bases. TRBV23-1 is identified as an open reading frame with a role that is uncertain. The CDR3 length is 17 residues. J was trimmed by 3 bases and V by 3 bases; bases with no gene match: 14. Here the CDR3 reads CASSHRGEDRLVYEQYF. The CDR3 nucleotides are TGCGCCAGCAGTCATCGGGGGGAGGATAGGTTGGTCTACGAGCAGTACTTC.

CDR3 region: CASSGSSGAGKDTQYF. The CDR3 coding sequence is TGTGCCAGCAGCGGTTCTAGCGGGGCGGGGAAAGATACGCAGTATTTT. The chain recombines TRBV4-2 with TRBJ2-3; 9 bases are shared with TRBD2. CDR1 and CDR2 (germline): LGHNA, YNFKEQ. The CDR3 spans 16 residues. V was clipped by 5 bases and J by 5 bases; unmatched bases: 11.